A single sample is the source of the 17 T cell receptor beta chains below, sequenced in a study of cytomegalovirus exposure and HLA in healthy donors. Vbeta (60) and Jbeta (13) primers were used in the PCR. Generated by immunoSEQ multiplex PCR, the TCRdb table keeps only in-frame clones and is missing some. The sample shows about 78,000 clones, approximately 77% of them seen only once. The sequenced sample consisted of PBMCs. These receptor sequences come from a middle-aged woman in good health and CMV-seropositive.

The V and J genes are TRBV5-1 and TRBJ1-1, with D unclear. This CDR3 region has 13 residues. The germline gives CDR1 SGHRS, CDR2 YFSETQ. Trimming cost V 1 base and J 0 bases, with 4 bases left between them. In DNA form, the CDR3 reads TGCGCCAGCAGCTTGTCAATGAACACTGAAGCTTTCTTT. It is translated as CASSLSMNTEAFF.

The V call is TRBV10-2, the J call TRBJ2-7; TRBD2 agrees at 9 bases. The germline V gene has CDR1 WSHSY and CDR2 SAAADI. CDR3 length: 15 amino acids. V lost 1 base to trimming and J lost 6 bases; unmatched junction nucleotides: 7. DNA for the CDR3: TGCGCCAGCAGTGAGTTTGCGGGGGGGCCGGGCGAGCAGTACTTC. The encoded protein is CASSEFAGGPGEQYF.

This clone has a handful of counts. This sequence joins TRBV7-9 and TRBJ1-1, with D perhaps TRBD1 (6 bases). CDR1 is SEHNR, CDR2 FQNEAQ, per germline (reference sequence). V was shortened by 6 bases and J by 1 base, with 12 bases between the two germline ends. This CDR3 comprises 14 residues. CDR3 nucleotides: TGTGCCAGCAGTGAATTAGGGGGGAACACTGAAGCTTTCTTT. Translated: CASSELGGNTEAFF.

The CDR3 nucleotides are TGTGCCAGCAGCTTTGGGGCCAATGAGCAGTTCTTC. Its protein is CASSFGANEQFF. This chain links TRBV7-2 with TRBJ2-1; tentatively, D is TRBD1 (5 bases). Trimming took 3 bases from V and 6 from J, leaving 6 bases between them. The CDR3 length is 12 residues. The V gene's germline CDR1 is SGHTA and CDR2 FQGNSA.

The chain has TRBV19 and TRBJ1-5; no clear D gene. The germline gives CDR1 LNHDA, CDR2 SQIVND (reference sequence). The CDR3 is 12 residues long. Trimming removed 2 bases from V and 6 bases from J, with 5 bases in between. DNA of the CDR3: TGTGCCAGTAGTATAATCCGTCAGCCCCAGCATTTT. Its translation: CASSIIRQPQHF.

The rearrangement uses TRBV19 and TRBJ2-1; the D gene is possibly TRBD2 (6 bases). CDR1 LNHDA and CDR2 SQIVND come from the germline V gene (reference sequence). V was pared by 7 bases and J by 6 bases, with 10 bases between. This CDR3 spans 12 amino acids. The CDR3 region is CASTIGGNEQFF. The CDR3 DNA follows: TGTGCCAGTACCATCGGGGGCAATGAGCAGTTCTTC.

This clone was detected a few times. The CDR3 is CASSFAVLDRVNHEQYF. For the CDR3, the DNA is TGTGCCAGCAGCTTTGCCGTACTAGACAGGGTTAACCACGAGCAGTACTTC. The V gene is TRBV12-1, the J gene TRBJ2-7; TRBD1, the table's D call, lacks a check against the DNA. TRBV12-1 is classified as a pseudogene. This CDR3 is 17 amino acids long.

The gene calls are TRBV29-1 and TRBJ2-2; a possible D gene is TRBD2 (5 bases). Germline-derived CDR1 and CDR2 are SQVTM and ANQGSEA. The CDR3 totals 12 residues. Trimming left V 4 bases short and J 5 bases short, with 8 bases between. The CDR3 DNA follows: TGCAGCGTTGGAGAGCGGACCGGGGAGCTGTTTTTT. It codes for CSVGERTGELFF.

This clone appeared a single time. The rearrangement uses TRBV4-3 and TRBJ2-5; TRBD2 might be the D (5 bases). Germline assignment: CDR1 LGHNA and CDR2 YSLEER. This CDR3 is built from 15 residues. Trimming removed 0 bases from V and 1 base from J, with 9 bases in between. The CDR3 loop reads CASSQEGGPQETQYF. The CDR3 bases are TGCGCCAGCAGCCAAGAAGGCGGGCCCCAAGAGACCCAGTACTTC.

The chain joins TRBV30 to TRBJ2-1, with 7 bases matching TRBD1. The V gene end was trimmed by 2 bases and the J gene end by 4 bases; junction bases not matched to a gene: 5. There are 14 residues in the CDR3. Germline V gives CDR1 GTSNPN, CDR2 SVGIG (reference sequence). The CDR3, as DNA: TGTGCCTGGAGTTCCTCGACAGGGTACAATGAGCAGTTCTTC. This translates into CAWSSSTGYNEQFF.

In this sample, this clone turned up once. The germline gene is not matched at one end of the junction; a read error may be the cause. Other nucleotide sequences in the sample specify the same CDR3. This chain links TRBV6-5 with TRBJ1-2; possible D gene TRBD1, 5 bases. Germline V gene lookup returns CDR1 MNHEY and CDR2 SVGAGI. This CDR3 region has 14 residues. The CDR3 bases are TGTGCCAGCAGCTACGCTGGGGGGTACAACGGCTACACTTTC. Residues: CASSYAGGYNGYTF.

This chain connects TRBV30 to TRBJ2-7; tentative D call: TRBD2 (6 bases). Per the germline V gene, CDR1 is GTSNPN and CDR2 is SVGIG (reference sequence). This CDR3 contains 15 residues. V lost 3 bases and J 1 base, leaving 16 bases between the germline ends. In DNA form, the CDR3 reads TGTGCCTGGAGCCTACAACCGGGACTTTCCTACGAGCAGTACTTC. Encoded protein: CAWSLQPGLSYEQYF.

The J gene is TRBJ2-7, the V gene TRBV9, with D possibly being TRBD2 (5 bases). The germline V gene encodes CDR1 SGDLS and CDR2 YYNGEE. This CDR3 comprises 13 residues. V shed 3 bases and J shed 3 bases, with 10 bases lying between them. In nucleotides, the CDR3 is TGTGCCAGCAGCGACCGGGGTGGCTACGAGCAGTACTTC. Its protein product is CASSDRGGYEQYF.

The chain joins TRBV7-2 to TRBJ2-3, with D possibly being TRBD2 (6 bases). Germline lookup yields CDR1 SGHTA and CDR2 FQGNSA. V was clipped by 3 bases and J by 2 bases, with 15 bases between them. CDR3 size: 16 residues. CDR3 in amino acids: CASSFTSGTHTDTQYF. The CDR3 nucleotides are TGTGCCAGCAGCTTCACCTCCGGGACTCACACAGATACGCAGTATTTT. Complete variable domain (other parts from reference TRBV7-2 and TRBJ2-3): GAGVSQSPSNKVTEKGKDVELRCDPISGHTALYWYRQSLGQGLEFLIYFQGNSAPDKSGLPSDRFSAERTGGSVSTLTIQRTQQEDSAVYLCASSFTSGTHTDTQYFGPGTRLTVL.

The chain uses TRBV5-1 and TRBJ2-3; 10 bases match TRBD2. Germline CDR1 SGHRS, CDR2 YFSETQ. The V gene end was trimmed by 0 bases and the J gene end by 2 bases; junction bases not matched to a gene: 3. The CDR3 is made up of 16 amino acids. The DNA for the CDR3 is TGCGCCAGCAGCTTGGAACTAGCGGGACACACAGATACGCAGTATTTT. This sequence encodes CASSLELAGHTDTQYF.

This clone has only a few counts. The rearrangement links TRBV5-6 to TRBJ1-4; D might be TRBD1 (6 bases). The CDR3 has 15 residues. Germline assignment: CDR1 SGHDT and CDR2 YYEEEE. Trimming shortened V by 4 bases and J by 4 bases, and 14 bases separated the two germline ends. CDR3 bases: TGTGCCAGCAGCCCACAGGGACGACATAATGAAAAACTGTTTTTT. This codes for CASSPQGRHNEKLFF.

This clone occurred a few times. This chain uses TRBV7-6 with TRBJ1-1, with D possibly TRBD1 on 6 matching bases. Germline lookup yields CDR1 SGHVS and CDR2 FNYEAQ. The CDR3 sequence is 14 residues long. V was pared by 4 bases and J by 2 bases, with 11 bases between. The CDR3 sequence: CASSSGQTNTEAFF. In DNA, the CDR3 is TGTGCCAGCAGCTCAGGACAGACAAACACTGAAGCTTTCTTT. Full variable domain (rest looked up from reference TRBV7-6 and TRBJ1-1): GAGVSQSPRYKVTKRGQDVALRCDPISGHVSLYWYRQALGQGPEFLTYFNYEAQQDKSGLPNDRFSAERPEGSISTLTIQRTEQRDSAMYRCASSSGQTNTEAFFGQGTRLTVV.